This T cell receptor beta chain originates from a study of shared clonotypes between healthy human individuals. It was CD45RO-negative cells, positively selected for CCR7, that made up naive CD8 cells, with terminally differentiated effector memory CD45RA+ cells excluded. Healthy HIV-negative adults without recent acute infections or vaccinations served as donors. Assay used: immunoSEQ multiplex PCR; TCRdb lists only in-frame clones, some missing. The top ten clones hold 24% of a sample with approximately 740,000 clones, about 91% of them seen once. Findings and caveats of the study: Few donors restricted represented genetic and exposure-history diversity.

This clone occurred once. Its antigen is not known. Input material: naive CD8+ T cells sorted from blood. The sequence derives from a man aged 25 to 40 in good health.

As DNA, the CDR3 is TGTGCCAGCAGTTACTCCGCTAGCGGGATTGGAAATGAGCAGTTCTTC. This codes for CASSYSASGIGNEQFF. The chain recombines TRBV6-6 with TRBJ2-1, with 9 nucleotides matching TRBD2. The CDR3 is 16 residues long. Per the germline V gene, CDR1 is MNHNY and CDR2 is SVGAGI (reference sequence). Trimming removed 0 bases from V and 7 bases from J; junction bases left unmatched: 7.